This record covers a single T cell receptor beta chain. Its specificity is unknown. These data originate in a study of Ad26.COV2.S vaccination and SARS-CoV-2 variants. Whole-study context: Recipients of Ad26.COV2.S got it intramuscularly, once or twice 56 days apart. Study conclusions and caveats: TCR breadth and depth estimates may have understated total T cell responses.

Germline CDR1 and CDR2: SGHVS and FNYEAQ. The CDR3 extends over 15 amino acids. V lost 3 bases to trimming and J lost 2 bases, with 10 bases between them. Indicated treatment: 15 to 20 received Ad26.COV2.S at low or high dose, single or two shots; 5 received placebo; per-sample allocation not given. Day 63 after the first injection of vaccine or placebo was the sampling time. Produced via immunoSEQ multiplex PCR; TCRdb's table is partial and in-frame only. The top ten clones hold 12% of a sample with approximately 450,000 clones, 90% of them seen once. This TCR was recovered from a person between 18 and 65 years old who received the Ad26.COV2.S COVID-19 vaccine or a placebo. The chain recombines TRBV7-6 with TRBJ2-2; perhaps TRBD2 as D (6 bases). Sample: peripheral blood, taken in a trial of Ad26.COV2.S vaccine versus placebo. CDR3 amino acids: CASSLDYRNTGELFF. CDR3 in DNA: TGTGCCAGCAGCTTGGACTACAGAAACACCGGGGAGCTGTTTTTT.